This is a list of T cell receptor beta chains from one sample in a study of T cells expressing NK-cell markers. With the 5' RACE reads reprocessed, TCRdb shows one record per CDR3 protein and no DNA. The table gives about 260,000 distinct CDR3 sequences; the top ten clones make up roughly 4.2% of it. Material for sequencing was blood T cells: a sorted CD56 or NKG2C T cell subset, CD4+ or CD8+ T cells, or bulk PBMC T cells (not recorded which). Receptors were obtained from a woman between 18 and 69 years old in good health. Both conserved end residues are part of each CDR3.

CDR3: CASSYATGSYNEQFF
V: TRBV6-5
J: TRBJ2-1

CDR3: CASSVSQGGPDTQYF
V: TRBV9
J: TRBJ2-3

CDR3: CASSQSPTAAGELFF
V: TRBV23-1
J: TRBJ2-2

CDR3: CASSLHNQETQYF
V: TRBV7-2
J: TRBJ2-5

CDR3: CASRAGGNNEQFF
V: TRBV2
J: TRBJ2-1

CDR3: CSVVGGSGANVLTF
V: TRBV29-1
J: TRBJ2-6

CDR3: CASSAGPGANVLTF
V: TRBV7-2
J: TRBJ2-6

CDR3: CAISETSGRNTGELFF
V: TRBV10-3
J: TRBJ2-2

CDR3: CASRPSRGSGADTQYF
V: TRBV12-3/TRBV12-4
J: TRBJ2-3

CDR3: CASSRTALTDTQYF
V: TRBV7-2
J: TRBJ2-3

CDR3: CASSVGVRETQYF
V: TRBV9
J: TRBJ2-5

CDR3: CASSGQLQETQYF
V: TRBV6-1
J: TRBJ2-5

CDR3: CASSLGPAGDETQYF
V: TRBV7-2
J: TRBJ2-5

CDR3: CASNRGGGGNEQFF
V: TRBV7-9
J: TRBJ2-1

CDR3: CASSLATQGAVYGYTF
V: TRBV7-2
J: TRBJ1-2

CDR3: CASSLYGTGGQNIQYF
V: TRBV7-6
J: TRBJ2-4

CDR3: CASSLSTASPLHF
V: TRBV3-1
J: TRBJ1-6

CDR3: CASKGISYNSPLHF
V: TRBV12-3/TRBV12-4
J: TRBJ1-6

CDR3: CASSFLGDVYEQYF
V: TRBV28
J: TRBJ2-7

CDR3: CSAVRTVNTGELFF
V: TRBV20-1
J: TRBJ2-2

CDR3: CASSIRVYNEQFF
V: TRBV6-1
J: TRBJ2-1

CDR3: CSARVGHLNYGYTF
V: TRBV20-1
J: TRBJ1-2

CDR3: CASNAGDSYNEQFF
V: TRBV5-1
J: TRBJ2-1

CDR3: CASSPSGNTEAFF
V: TRBV18
J: TRBJ1-1

CDR3: CASRIWGKNIQYF
V: TRBV13
J: TRBJ2-4

CDR3: CASSIATSTDTQYF
V: TRBV19
J: TRBJ2-3

CDR3: CASSYSGLAAKNIQYF
V: TRBV6-5
J: TRBJ2-4

CDR3: CARGGITDTQYF
V: TRBV11-3
J: TRBJ2-3

CDR3: CSARDRGARANEKLFF
V: TRBV20-1
J: TRBJ1-4

CDR3: CASSQIGSSTDTQYF
V: TRBV4-1
J: TRBJ2-3

CDR3: CASGTDRALYEQYF
V: TRBV12-3/TRBV12-4
J: TRBJ2-7